This entry lists 18 T cell receptor beta chains sequenced from one sample in a study of a mutant IDH1 vaccine in newly diagnosed glioma. TCRdb keeps only in-frame clones here, not all; method: immunoSEQ multiplex PCR. This table has some 57,000 clones, around 84% appearing once. For these receptors, no antigen is known. Time point in this sample: week 35, safety follow-up. Vaccinated patients received 300 ug of mutant IDH1 20-mer peptide per dose, with topical imiquimod. The source was PBMCs, collected from a glioma patient whose treatment included an IDH1 peptide vaccine. The receptors here all came from a woman under 30 with glioma.

The chain has TRBV5-1 and TRBJ2-6; unclear D gene. V gave up 4 bases and J gave up 1 base, with 18 bases separating them. Germline V gene sequence: CDR1 SGHRS, CDR2 YFSETQ. The CDR3 extends over 18 amino acids. The CDR3 bases are TGCGCCAGCAGCCTCTACCCCCGCGACCGTTCTGGGGCCAACGTCCTGACTTTC. This translates into CASSLYPRDRSGANVLTF.

This chain links TRBV5-1 with TRBJ2-1; a weak D match, TRBD1 (6 bases). CDR3 length: 14 residues. V shed 3 bases and J shed 9 bases, with 16 bases lying between them. Germline assignment: CDR1 SGHRS and CDR2 YFSETQ. CDR3 bases: TGCGCCAGCAGCTCAACGGTGGGGGCAGGTGAGCAGTTCTTC. This encodes CASSSTVGAGEQFF.

This chain joins TRBV19 and TRBJ1-4, with TRBD1 identical over 9 bases. CDR3 length equals 13 residues. CDR1 LNHDA and CDR2 SQIVND come from the germline V gene (reference sequence). Trimming took 10 bases from V and 8 from J; bases not matched to a gene: 8. The CDR3, as DNA: TGTGCCACCGTGAACAGGGGGCGGGAAAAACTGTTTTTT. Residues: CATVNRGREKLFF. Full variable domain (remainder filled in from reference TRBV19 and TRBJ1-4): DGGITQSPKYLFRKEGQNVTLSCEQNLNHDAMYWYRQDPGQGLRLIYYSQIVNDFQKGDIAEGYSVSREKKESFPLTVTSAQKNPTAFYLCATVNRGREKLFFGSGTQLSVL.

On this clone itself: Other nucleotide sequences from this sample produce the same CDR3. V gene TRBV27 combines with J gene TRBJ2-7; D unclear. V was cut by 4 bases and J by 3 bases, with 4 bases left in between. The CDR3 is made up of 11 amino acids. From germline, CDR1 is MNHEY and CDR2 SMNVEV (reference sequence). CDR3: CASSSGYEQYF. The DNA for the CDR3 is TGTGCCAGCAGTTCGGGCTACGAGCAGTACTTC.

The rearrangement links TRBV28 to TRBJ1-3; no clear D. CDR1 MDHEN and CDR2 SYDVKM come from the germline V gene. V lost 3 bases to trimming and J lost 2 bases, with 8 bases between them. The CDR3 covers 14 residues. The CDR3 DNA reads TGTGCCAGCAGTTTGGTGTTCCCTGGAAACACCATATATTTT. Its protein is CASSLVFPGNTIYF.

The rearrangement links TRBV5-1 to TRBJ2-5, with TRBD2 identical over 8 bases. The V gene end was trimmed by 0 bases and the J gene end by 1 base; junction bases not matched to a gene: 5. Germline loops: CDR1 SGHRS, CDR2 YFSETQ. There are 16 residues in the CDR3. The CDR3: CASSLAGREGQETQYF. The CDR3 DNA is TGCGCCAGCAGCTTGGCCGGACGGGAGGGCCAAGAGACCCAGTACTTC.

The chain joins TRBV5-4 to TRBJ1-1; D is perhaps TRBD1 (5 bases). V was pared by 5 bases and J by 0 bases, with 23 bases between. The CDR3 length is 18 residues. In germline, CDR1 is SGHNT, CDR2 YYREEE (reference sequence). The CDR3 DNA follows: TGTGCCAGCAGATCCGACAGTGGCTATGGAACAATGAACACTGAAGCTTTCTTT. It is translated as CASRSDSGYGTMNTEAFF.

V gene TRBV2 combines with J gene TRBJ1-1; 7 bases fit TRBD1. Germline V gene sequence: CDR1 SNHLY, CDR2 FYNNEI. The CDR3 has 15 amino acids. The J segment lost 2 bases and the V segment lost 3 bases, leaving 6 bases of the junction unmatched. Here the CDR3 DNA reads TGTGCCAGCAGTGATGGTGGAGGGGGCAACACTGAAGCTTTCTTT. It is translated as CASSDGGGGNTEAFF. Full variable domain (outside the CDR3, taken from reference TRBV2 and TRBJ1-1): EPEVTQTPSHQVTQMGQEVILRCVPISNHLYFYWYRQILGQKVEFLVSFYNNEISEKSEIFDDQFSVERPDGSNFTLKIRSTKLEDSAMYFCASSDGGGGNTEAFFGQGTRLTVV.

This chain joins TRBV27 and TRBJ1-2; 9 bases are a match to TRBD1. This CDR3 is 15 amino acids long. V shed 5 bases, J shed 5 bases, and the junction held 9 bases outside the gene matches. Germline CDR1 and CDR2: MNHEY and SMNVEV (reference sequence). The CDR3 region has the DNA TGTGCCAGCAGTCCACGACAGGGGGTGAGGTATGGCTACACCTTC. Translated, it gives CASSPRQGVRYGYTF.

V gene TRBV4-2 combines with J gene TRBJ2-3; 8 bases line up with TRBD2. CDR3 length equals 16 residues. V lost 3 bases and J lost 0; bases outside the gene matches: 5. CDR1 is LGHNA, CDR2 YNFKEQ, per germline. DNA of the CDR3: TGTGCCAGCAGCCACGCTGTAGCGGGGAGCACAGATACGCAGTATTTT. It encodes CASSHAVAGSTDTQYF.

This clone was counted between two and nine times. V gene TRBV6-5 combines with J gene TRBJ1-1; TRBD1 agrees at 7 bases. The length of the CDR3 is 13 residues. The germline V gene encodes CDR1 MNHEY and CDR2 SVGAGI. V trimming: 2 bases; J trimming: 4 bases; junction bases outside the gene matches: 1. CDR3 nucleotides: TGTGCCAGCAGTTACAACAGGGGCACTGAAGCTTTCTTT. This sequence encodes CASSYNRGTEAFF.

The rearrangement uses TRBV9 and TRBJ1-6; tentatively, D is TRBD1 (5 bases). Germline CDR1 SGDLS, CDR2 YYNGEE. V was pared by 0 bases and J by 6 bases, with 7 bases between. This CDR3 contains 14 residues. CDR3 bases: TGTGCCAGCAGCGTAGGACAGATTAATTCACCCCTCCACTTT. This sequence encodes CASSVGQINSPLHF.

The V and J genes are TRBV19 and TRBJ2-2; TRBD1 matches 7 bases. Germline CDR1 is LNHDA and CDR2 is SQIVND (reference sequence). V trimming: 4 bases; J trimming: 2 bases; junction bases outside the gene matches: 4. CDR3 length equals 15 residues. The CDR3 loop is CASSRQGRNTGELFF. As DNA, the CDR3 is TGTGCCAGTAGTAGACAGGGCCGTAACACCGGGGAGCTGTTTTTT.

This chain joins TRBV30 and TRBJ2-2; 7 bases match TRBD1. The CDR3 is 11 amino acids. Germline V CDR1 and CDR2: GTSNPN, SVGIG (reference sequence). With V trimmed by 0 bases and J by 11 bases, 0 bases remained unmatched. Here the CDR3 reads CAWSVGGELFF. CDR3 coding DNA: TGTGCCTGGAGTGTAGGGGGCGAGCTGTTTTTT. Together with reference TRBV30 and TRBJ2-2, the CDR3 gives the full variable domain: SQTIHQWPATLVQPVGSPLSLECTVEGTSNPNLYWYRQAAGRGLQLLFYSVGIGQISSEVPQNLSASRPQDRQFILSSKKLLLSDSGFYLCAWSVGGELFFGEGSRLTVL.

This chain connects TRBV6-5 to TRBJ1-2; 7 bases map to TRBD1. Germline loops: CDR1 MNHEY, CDR2 SVGAGI. The CDR3 has 11 amino acids. After removal of 6 bases from V and 9 bases from J, the junction contained 4 bases not matched to a gene. The CDR3 sequence is CASSQGVRYTF. CDR3 DNA sequence: TGTGCCAGCAGCCAGGGGGTACGCTACACCTTC.

This clone was counted once. This chain uses TRBV5-1 with TRBJ1-4; D is perhaps TRBD1 (6 bases). The CDR3 totals 15 residues. The germline gives CDR1 SGHRS, CDR2 YFSETQ. V lost 0 bases to trimming and J lost 8 bases, with 14 bases between them. CDR3 amino acids: CASSLDGGRGEKLFF. For the CDR3, the DNA is TGCGCCAGCAGCTTGGATGGGGGGCGAGGGGAAAAACTGTTTTTT. Drawing the rest from reference TRBV5-1 and TRBJ1-4, the complete variable domain is KAGVTQTPRYLIKTRGQQVTLSCSPISGHRSVSWYQQTPGQGLQFLFEYFSETQRNKGNFPGRFSGRQFSNSRSEMNVSTLELGDSALYLCASSLDGGRGEKLFFGSGTQLSVL.

The rearrangement links TRBV6-5 to TRBJ2-7; D unresolved. This CDR3 contains 13 residues. The germline V gene has CDR1 MNHEY and CDR2 SVGAGI. With 5 bases removed from V and 0 bases from J, the gap between germline ends came to 8 bases. The CDR3 sequence: CASSTYDSYEQYF. CDR3 bases: TGTGCCAGCAGTACCTATGACTCCTACGAGCAGTACTTC.

The chain has TRBV5-4 and TRBJ1-6, with D uncertain. This CDR3 has 14 amino acids. V was trimmed by 5 bases and J by 5 bases, leaving 11 bases between them. Germline-derived CDR1 and CDR2 are SGHNT and YYREEE (reference sequence). CDR3: CASRNRADNSPLHF. The CDR3 DNA reads TGTGCCAGCAGGAACCGGGCCGATAATTCACCCCTCCACTTT.